Sequencing of this T cell receptor beta chain was carried out in a study of OX40 agonist ivuxolimab in advanced cancers. Background on the study: Averaging approximately 60 years in age, with a range of about 23 to 79, the cohort was approximately 87% male. General study points: Clones of CD4+ and CD8+ blood T cells grew by week 6 at doses of 0.1 to 3.0 mg/kg. Still undetermined is the antigen specificity of the expanded peripheral T cells.

Produced via immunoSEQ multiplex PCR; TCRdb's table is partial and in-frame only. The sample lists roughly 53,000 clones, 75% to 80% occurring once. The sample holds a few counts of this clone. What it binds is not known. This clonotype was obtained from an adult with an advanced solid tumor such as melanoma, head and neck, liver or kidney cancer. The material was CD4+ or CD8+ T cells sorted from blood, obtained in a trial of the OX40 agonist ivuxolimab.

The chain's CDR3 is CSAVQGGKNIQYF. The CDR3 bases are TGCAGCGCCGTGCAGGGGGGCAAAAACATTCAGTACTTC. The V call is TRBV29-1, the J call TRBJ2-4; D perhaps matches TRBD1 (7 bases). The CDR3 has 13 residues. CDR1 and CDR2 (germline): SQVTM, ANQGSEA. With 7 bases removed from V and 3 bases from J, the gap between germline ends came to 13 bases.